These 11 T cell receptor beta chains originate from one sample sequenced in a study of PD-1 and CTLA-4 blockade in melanoma. This table comes from immunoSEQ multiplex PCR, and its TCRdb copy is limited to in-frame clones, with some not included. The sample has about 21,000 clones; approximately 90% are singletons. The specimen comprised CD8+ T cells from peripheral blood, sampled before anti-PD-1 treatment. Receptors originate from a human donor with melanoma.

The rearrangement links TRBV1 to TRBJ1-5; the D call in the table, TRBD1, was not verified against the DNA. TRBV1 is flagged as a pseudogene. CDR3 length: 16 residues. The CDR3 DNA sequence: TGCACCAGCAGCCTACTACAGGGTACCAGCAATCAGCCCCAGCATTTT. Protein sequence: CTSSLLQGTSNQPQHF.

CDR3 protein: CASRFIRDLGGETQYF. As DNA, the CDR3 is TGTGCCAGCAGGTTCATCCGGGACTTGGGAGGAGAGACCCAGTACTTC. The chain recombines TRBV28 with TRBJ2-5; perhaps TRBD2 as D (6 bases). CDR1 is MDHEN and CDR2 is SYDVKM in the germline V gene. The length of the CDR3 is 16 residues. V lost 6 bases to trimming and J lost 4 bases, with 21 bases between them.

This chain uses TRBV25-1 with TRBJ2-1; 9 nucleotides align to TRBD1. Per the germline V gene, CDR1 is MGHDK and CDR2 is SYGVNS. The CDR3 covers 13 residues. J lost 4 bases, V lost 8 bases, and 3 bases had no gene match. CDR3 region: CASGQGTYNEQFF. The CDR3 nucleotides are TGTGCCAGCGGACAGGGGACTTACAATGAGCAGTTCTTC.

The chain employs TRBV28 and TRBJ2-7; D is unclear. Trimming shortened V by 5 bases and J by 3 bases, and 14 bases separated the two germline ends. CDR3 length: 14 amino acids. Looked up from germline, CDR1 is MDHEN and CDR2 is SYDVKM. CDR3 sequence: CASSPLVDGYEQYF. DNA for the CDR3: TGTGCCAGCAGTCCCCTGGTTGACGGCTACGAGCAGTACTTC. The variable domain in full, completed from reference TRBV28 and TRBJ2-7, reads DVKVTQSSRYLVKRTGEKVFLECVQDMDHENMFWYRQDPGLGLRLIYFSYDVKMKEKGDIPEGYSVSREKKERFSLILESASTNQTSMYLCASSPLVDGYEQYFGPGTRLTVT.

The CDR3 nucleotides read TGCGCCAGCAGCCAACCAGGGATGAACACTGAAGCTTTCTTT. This encodes CASSQPGMNTEAFF. The chain links TRBV4-1 to TRBJ1-1; D might be TRBD1 (5 bases). Trimming removed 2 bases at V and 0 bases at J, with 7 bases between. Per germline, CDR1 MGHRA and CDR2 YSYEKL. This CDR3 is built from 14 residues.

In this sample, this clone is medium-sized. The rearrangement links TRBV6-5 to TRBJ2-3; D gene unclear. Germline V gene data show CDR1 as MNHEY and CDR2 as SVGAGI. The CDR3 sequence is 15 residues long. Trimming removed 2 bases at V and 0 bases at J, with 9 bases between. The CDR3 nucleotides read TGTGCCAGCAGTTACACTACAAGTAGCACAGATACGCAGTATTTT. Translated: CASSYTTSSTDTQYF.

The chain couples TRBV13 to TRBJ2-7, with 7 nucleotides matching TRBD1. V shed 5 bases, J shed 0 bases, and the junction held 4 bases outside the gene matches. Germline V gene sequence: CDR1 PRHDT, CDR2 FYEKMQ (reference sequence). This CDR3 is built from 14 residues. The CDR3 loop is CASSPRDSSYEQYF. As DNA, the CDR3 is TGTGCCAGCAGCCCACGGGACAGCTCCTACGAGCAGTACTTC.

This clone was observed a single time. V usage is TRBV9 and J usage is TRBJ2-5, with 7 bases fitting TRBD2. CDR1 and CDR2 (germline): SGDLS, YYNGEE. The CDR3 spans 13 residues. V lost 7 bases to trimming and J lost 7 bases; unmatched junction nucleotides: 10. Written as DNA, the CDR3 is TGTGCCAGCGGCGGGGAGGGAATAAGGACCCAGTACTTC. It specifies CASGGEGIRTQYF.

This chain links TRBV4-3 with TRBJ2-1, with D perhaps assigned TRBD1 or TRBD2 (6 bases each). Germline lookup yields CDR1 LGHNA and CDR2 YSLEER. The CDR3 contains 17 residues. V shed 0 bases and J shed 5 bases, with 17 bases lying between them. Written as DNA, the CDR3 is TGCGCCAGCAGCCAAGATCGGGGGCAGGGTATCGACAATGAGCAGTTCTTC. Its translation is CASSQDRGQGIDNEQFF.

The chain links TRBV5-4 to TRBJ1-6; D unresolved. The CDR3 covers 14 residues. V was pared by 0 bases and J by 10 bases, with 11 bases between. Germline lookup yields CDR1 SGHNT and CDR2 YYREEE (reference sequence). CDR3 in DNA: TGTGCCAGCAGCTTGGGGACGGGAGGGTCACCCCTCCACTTT. It encodes CASSLGTGGSPLHF.

The J gene is TRBJ2-3, the V gene TRBV28; 12 nucleotides line up with TRBD2. Germline trimming cut 6 bases from V and 5 bases from J; bases unmatched to any gene: 18. This CDR3 spans 19 amino acids. The germline gives CDR1 MDHEN, CDR2 SYDVKM. In DNA form, the CDR3 reads TGTGCCAGCAGCCCAGCCATAAGAGGACTAGCGGGGATAGGAGATACGCAGTATTTT. This translates into CASSPAIRGLAGIGDTQYF. Full variable domain (rest looked up from reference TRBV28 and TRBJ2-3): DVKVTQSSRYLVKRTGEKVFLECVQDMDHENMFWYRQDPGLGLRLIYFSYDVKMKEKGDIPEGYSVSREKKERFSLILESASTNQTSMYLCASSPAIRGLAGIGDTQYFGPGTRLTVL.